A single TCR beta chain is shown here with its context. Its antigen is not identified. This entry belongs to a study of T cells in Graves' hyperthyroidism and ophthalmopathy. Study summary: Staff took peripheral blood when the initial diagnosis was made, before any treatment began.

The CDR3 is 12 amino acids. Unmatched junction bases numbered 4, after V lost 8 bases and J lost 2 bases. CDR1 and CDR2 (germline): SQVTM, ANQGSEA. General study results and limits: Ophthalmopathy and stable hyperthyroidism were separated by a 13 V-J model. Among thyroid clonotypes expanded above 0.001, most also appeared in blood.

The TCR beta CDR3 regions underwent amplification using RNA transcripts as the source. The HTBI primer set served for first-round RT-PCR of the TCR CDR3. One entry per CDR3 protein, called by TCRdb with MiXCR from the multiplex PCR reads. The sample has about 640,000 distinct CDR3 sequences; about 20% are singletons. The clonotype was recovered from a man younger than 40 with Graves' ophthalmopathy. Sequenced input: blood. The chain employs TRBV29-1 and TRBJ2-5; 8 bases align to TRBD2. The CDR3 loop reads CSTGGRQETQYF. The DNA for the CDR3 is TGCAGCACGGGGGGGCGACAAGAGACCCAGTACTTC.